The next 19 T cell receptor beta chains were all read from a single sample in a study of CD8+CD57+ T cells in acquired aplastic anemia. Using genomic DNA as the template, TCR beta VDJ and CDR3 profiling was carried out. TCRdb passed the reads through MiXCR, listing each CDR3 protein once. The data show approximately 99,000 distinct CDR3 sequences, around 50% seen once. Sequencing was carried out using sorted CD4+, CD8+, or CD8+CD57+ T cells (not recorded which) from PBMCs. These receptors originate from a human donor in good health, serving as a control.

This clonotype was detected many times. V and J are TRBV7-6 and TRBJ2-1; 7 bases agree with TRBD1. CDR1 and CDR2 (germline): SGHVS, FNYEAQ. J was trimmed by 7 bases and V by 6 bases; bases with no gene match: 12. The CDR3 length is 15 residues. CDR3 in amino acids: CASRPEPGQANEQFF. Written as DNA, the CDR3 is TGTGCCAGCAGACCCGAACCCGGACAGGCGAATGAGCAGTTCTTC.

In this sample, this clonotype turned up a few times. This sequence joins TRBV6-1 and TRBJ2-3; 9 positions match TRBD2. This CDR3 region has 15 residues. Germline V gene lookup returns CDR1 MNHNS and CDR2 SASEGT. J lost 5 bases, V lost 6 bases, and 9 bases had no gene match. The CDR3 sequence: CASSAAGGRQDTQYF. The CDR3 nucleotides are TGTGCCAGCAGCGCTGCGGGGGGGCGGCAAGATACGCAGTATTTT.

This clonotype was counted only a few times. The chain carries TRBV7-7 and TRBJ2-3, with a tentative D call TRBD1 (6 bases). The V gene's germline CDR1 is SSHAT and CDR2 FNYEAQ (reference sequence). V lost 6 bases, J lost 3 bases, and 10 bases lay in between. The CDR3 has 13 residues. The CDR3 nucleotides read TGTGCCAGCAGTTTTACAGGGACAGATACGCAGTATTTT. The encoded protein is CASSFTGTDTQYF.

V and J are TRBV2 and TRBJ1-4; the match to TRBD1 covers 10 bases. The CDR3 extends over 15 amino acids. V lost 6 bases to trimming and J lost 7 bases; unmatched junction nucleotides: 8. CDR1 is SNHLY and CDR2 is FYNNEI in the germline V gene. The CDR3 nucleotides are TGTGCCAGCAGCCGAGGGGACAGGGGAGGTGAAAAACTGTTTTTT. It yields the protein CASSRGDRGGEKLFF.

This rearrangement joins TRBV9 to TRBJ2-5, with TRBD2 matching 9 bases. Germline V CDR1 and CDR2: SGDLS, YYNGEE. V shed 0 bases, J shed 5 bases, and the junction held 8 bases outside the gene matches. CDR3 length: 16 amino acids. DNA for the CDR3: TGTGCCAGCAGCGTAGAGAGTGCGGGGGGGCCTGAGACCCAGTACTTC. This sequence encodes CASSVESAGGPETQYF.

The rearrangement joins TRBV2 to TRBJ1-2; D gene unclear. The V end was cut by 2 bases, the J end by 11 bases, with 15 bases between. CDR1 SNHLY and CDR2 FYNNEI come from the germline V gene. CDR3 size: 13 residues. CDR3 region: CASSEMLPHHYTF. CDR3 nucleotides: TGTGCCAGCAGTGAAATGTTGCCCCACCATTACACCTTC.

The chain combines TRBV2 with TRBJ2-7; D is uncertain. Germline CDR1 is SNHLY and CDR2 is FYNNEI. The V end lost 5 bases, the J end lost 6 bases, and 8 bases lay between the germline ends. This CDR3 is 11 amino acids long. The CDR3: CASSREVEQYF. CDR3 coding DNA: TGTGCCAGCAGTCGCGAGGTCGAGCAGTACTTC. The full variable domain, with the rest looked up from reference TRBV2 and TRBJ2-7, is EPEVTQTPSHQVTQMGQEVILRCVPISNHLYFYWYRQILGQKVEFLVSFYNNEISEKSEIFDDQFSVERPDGSNFTLKIRSTKLEDSAMYFCASSREVEQYFGPGTRLTVT.

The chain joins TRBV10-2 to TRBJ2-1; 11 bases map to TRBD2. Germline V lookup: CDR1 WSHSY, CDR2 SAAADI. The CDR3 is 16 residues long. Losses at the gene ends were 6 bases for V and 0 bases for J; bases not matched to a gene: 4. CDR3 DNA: TGCGCCAGCAGAATTAGCGGGGGGGACTCCTACAATGAGCAGTTCTTC. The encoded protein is CASRISGGDSYNEQFF.

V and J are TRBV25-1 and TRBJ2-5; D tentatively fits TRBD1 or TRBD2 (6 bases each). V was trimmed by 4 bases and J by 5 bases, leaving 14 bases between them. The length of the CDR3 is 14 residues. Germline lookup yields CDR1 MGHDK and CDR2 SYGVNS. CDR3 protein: CASSGGALDETQYF. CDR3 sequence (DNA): TGTGCCAGCAGTGGGGGGGCGCTCGATGAGACCCAGTACTTC.

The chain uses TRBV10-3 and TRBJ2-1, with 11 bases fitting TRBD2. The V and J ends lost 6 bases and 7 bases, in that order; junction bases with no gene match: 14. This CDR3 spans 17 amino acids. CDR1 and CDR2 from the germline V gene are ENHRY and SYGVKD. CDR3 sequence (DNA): TGTGCCATCAGCCATGGTAGCGGGGGGGCCTCAGAAAATGAGCAGTTCTTC. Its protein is CAISHGSGGASENEQFF.

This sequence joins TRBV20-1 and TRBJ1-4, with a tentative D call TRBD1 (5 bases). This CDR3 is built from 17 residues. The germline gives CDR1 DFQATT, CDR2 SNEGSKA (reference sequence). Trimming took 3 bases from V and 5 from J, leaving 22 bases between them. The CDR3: CSARLPPTWDRNEKLFF. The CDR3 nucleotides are TGCAGTGCTAGGCTCCCCCCCACCTGGGACCGGAATGAAAAACTGTTTTTT.

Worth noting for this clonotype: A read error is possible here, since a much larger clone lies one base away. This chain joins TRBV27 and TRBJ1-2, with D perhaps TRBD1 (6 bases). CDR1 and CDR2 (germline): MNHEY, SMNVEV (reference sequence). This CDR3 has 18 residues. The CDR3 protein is CASSLHFESGGKNYGYAF. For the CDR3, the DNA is TGTGCCAGCAGTTTACATTTTGAATCGGGGGGCAAGAACTATGGCTACGCCTTC.

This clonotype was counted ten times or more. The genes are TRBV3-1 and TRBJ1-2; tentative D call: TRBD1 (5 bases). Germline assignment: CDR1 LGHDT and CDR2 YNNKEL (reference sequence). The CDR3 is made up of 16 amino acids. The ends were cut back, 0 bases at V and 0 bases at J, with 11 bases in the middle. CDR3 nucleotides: TGTGCCAGCAGCCAAGAAAACGGGGGAGCTAACTATGGCTACACCTTC. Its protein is CASSQENGGANYGYTF.

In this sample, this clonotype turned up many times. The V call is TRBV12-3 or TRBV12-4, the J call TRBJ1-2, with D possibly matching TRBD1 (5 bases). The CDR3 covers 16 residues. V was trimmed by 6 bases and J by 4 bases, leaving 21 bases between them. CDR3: CASRTGTPPSLYGYTF. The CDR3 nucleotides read TGTGCCAGCAGGACCGGGACTCCCCCGTCCCTCTATGGCTACACCTTC.

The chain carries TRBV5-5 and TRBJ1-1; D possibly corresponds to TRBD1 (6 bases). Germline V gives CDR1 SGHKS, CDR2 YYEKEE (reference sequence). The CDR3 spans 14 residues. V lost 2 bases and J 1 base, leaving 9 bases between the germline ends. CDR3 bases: TGTGCCAGCAGCTTTTGGACAGAGAACACTGAAGCTTTCTTT. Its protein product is CASSFWTENTEAFF.

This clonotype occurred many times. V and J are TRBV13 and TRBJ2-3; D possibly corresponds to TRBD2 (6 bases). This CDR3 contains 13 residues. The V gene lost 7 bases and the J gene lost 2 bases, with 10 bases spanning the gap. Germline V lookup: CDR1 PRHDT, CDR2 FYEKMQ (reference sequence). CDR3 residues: CASTAGNTDTQYF. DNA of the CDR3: TGTGCCAGCACTGCGGGGAACACAGATACGCAGTATTTT. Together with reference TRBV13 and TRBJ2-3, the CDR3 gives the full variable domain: AAGVIQSPRHLIKEKRETATLKCYPIPRHDTVYWYQQGPGQDPQFLISFYEKMQSDKGSIPDRFSAQQFSDYHSELNMSSLELGDSALYFCASTAGNTDTQYFGPGTRLTVL.

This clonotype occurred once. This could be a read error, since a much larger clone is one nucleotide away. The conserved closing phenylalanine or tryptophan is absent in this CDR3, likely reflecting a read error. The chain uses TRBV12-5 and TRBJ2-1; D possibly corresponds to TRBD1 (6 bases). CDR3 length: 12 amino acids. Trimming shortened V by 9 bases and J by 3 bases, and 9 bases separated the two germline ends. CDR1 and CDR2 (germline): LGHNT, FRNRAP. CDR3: CARDRSYNEQFL. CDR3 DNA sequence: TGTGCTAGAGACAGGAGCTACAATGAGCAGTTCCTC.

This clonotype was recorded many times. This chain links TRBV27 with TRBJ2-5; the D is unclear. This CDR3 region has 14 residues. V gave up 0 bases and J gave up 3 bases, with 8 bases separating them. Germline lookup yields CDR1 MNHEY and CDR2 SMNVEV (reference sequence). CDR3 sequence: CASSLSVTKETQYF. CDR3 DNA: TGTGCCAGCAGTTTATCCGTCACTAAAGAGACCCAGTACTTC.

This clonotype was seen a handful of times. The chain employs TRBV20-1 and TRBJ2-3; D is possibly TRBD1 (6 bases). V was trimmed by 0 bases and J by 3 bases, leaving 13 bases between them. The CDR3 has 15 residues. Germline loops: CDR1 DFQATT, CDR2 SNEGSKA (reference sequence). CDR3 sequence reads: CSARDTGSGTDTQYF. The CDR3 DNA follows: TGCAGTGCTAGAGACACAGGGTCAGGTACAGATACGCAGTATTTT.